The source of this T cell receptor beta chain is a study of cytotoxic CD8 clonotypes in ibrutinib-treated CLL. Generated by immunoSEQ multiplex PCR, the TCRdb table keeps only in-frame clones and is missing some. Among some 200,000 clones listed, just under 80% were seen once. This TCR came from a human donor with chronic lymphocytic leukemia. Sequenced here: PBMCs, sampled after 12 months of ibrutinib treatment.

The CDR3 loop reads CASSPFPSSGAYEQYF. CDR3 nucleotide sequence: TGTGCCAGCAGCCCCTTCCCTTCTAGCGGGGCCTACGAGCAGTACTTC. The J gene is TRBJ2-7, the V gene TRBV5-6; 9 bases line up with TRBD2. After removal of 4 bases from V and 2 bases from J, the junction contained 10 bases not matched to a gene. Germline loops: CDR1 SGHDT, CDR2 YYEEEE. This CDR3 has 16 residues.